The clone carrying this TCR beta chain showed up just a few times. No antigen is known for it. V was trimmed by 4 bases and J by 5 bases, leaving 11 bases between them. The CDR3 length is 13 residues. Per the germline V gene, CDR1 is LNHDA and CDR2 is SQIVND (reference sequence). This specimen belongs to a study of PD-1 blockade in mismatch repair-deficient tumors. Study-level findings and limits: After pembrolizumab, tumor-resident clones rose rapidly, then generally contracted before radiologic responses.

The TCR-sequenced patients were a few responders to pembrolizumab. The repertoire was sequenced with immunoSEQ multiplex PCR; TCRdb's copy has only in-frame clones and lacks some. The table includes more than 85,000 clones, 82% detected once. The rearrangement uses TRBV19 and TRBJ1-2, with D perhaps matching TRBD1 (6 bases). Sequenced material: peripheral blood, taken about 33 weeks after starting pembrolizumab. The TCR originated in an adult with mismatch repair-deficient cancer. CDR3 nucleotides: TGTGCCAGTAGTACGGGACACCGATATGGCTACACCTTC. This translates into CASSTGHRYGYTF.